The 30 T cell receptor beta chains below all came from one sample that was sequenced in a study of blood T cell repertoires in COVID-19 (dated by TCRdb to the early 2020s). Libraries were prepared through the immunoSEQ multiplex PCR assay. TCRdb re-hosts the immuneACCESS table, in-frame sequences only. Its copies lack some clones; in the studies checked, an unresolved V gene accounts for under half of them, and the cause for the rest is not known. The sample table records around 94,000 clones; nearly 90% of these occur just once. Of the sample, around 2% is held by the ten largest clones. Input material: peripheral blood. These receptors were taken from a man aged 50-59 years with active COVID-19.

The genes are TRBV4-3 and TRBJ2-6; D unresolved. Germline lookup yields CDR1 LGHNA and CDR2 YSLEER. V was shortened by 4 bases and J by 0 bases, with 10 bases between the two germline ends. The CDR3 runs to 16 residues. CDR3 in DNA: TGCGCCAGCAGCCCCTCCTGGAGCTCTGGGGCCAACGTCCTGACTTTC. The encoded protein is CASSPSWSSGANVLTF.

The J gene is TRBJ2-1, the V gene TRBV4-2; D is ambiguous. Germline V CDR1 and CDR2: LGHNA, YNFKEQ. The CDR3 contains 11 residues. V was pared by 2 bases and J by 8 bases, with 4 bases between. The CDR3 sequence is CASSQTDEQFF. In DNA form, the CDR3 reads TGTGCCAGCAGCCAAACTGATGAGCAGTTCTTC.

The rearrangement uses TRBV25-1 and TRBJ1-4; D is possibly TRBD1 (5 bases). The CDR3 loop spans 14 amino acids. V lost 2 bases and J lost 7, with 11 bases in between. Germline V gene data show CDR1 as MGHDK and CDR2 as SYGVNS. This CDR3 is CASSEGRVSEKLFF. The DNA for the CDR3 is TGTGCCAGCAGTGAAGGCAGGGTTTCTGAAAAACTGTTTTTT.

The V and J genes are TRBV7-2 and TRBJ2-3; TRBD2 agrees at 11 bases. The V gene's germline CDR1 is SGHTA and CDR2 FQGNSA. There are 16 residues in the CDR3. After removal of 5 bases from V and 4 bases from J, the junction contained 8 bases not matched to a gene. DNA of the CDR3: TGTGCCAGCAGCCGGCCTAGCGGGGGGCTGGCAGATACGCAGTATTTT. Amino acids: CASSRPSGGLADTQYF.

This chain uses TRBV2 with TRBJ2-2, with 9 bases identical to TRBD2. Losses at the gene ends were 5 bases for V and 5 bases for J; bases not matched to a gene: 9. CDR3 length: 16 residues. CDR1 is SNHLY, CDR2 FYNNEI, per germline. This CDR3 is CASSIAGAVGTGELFF. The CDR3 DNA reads TGTGCCAGCAGTATAGCGGGGGCCGTGGGGACCGGGGAGCTGTTTTTT.

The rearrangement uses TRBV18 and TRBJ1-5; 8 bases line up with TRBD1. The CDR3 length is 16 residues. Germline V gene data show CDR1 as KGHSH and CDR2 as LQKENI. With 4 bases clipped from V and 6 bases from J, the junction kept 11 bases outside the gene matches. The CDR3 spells CASSLETGQGVQPQHF. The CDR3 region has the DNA TGTGCCAGCTCACTGGAGACCGGACAGGGAGTTCAGCCCCAGCATTTT. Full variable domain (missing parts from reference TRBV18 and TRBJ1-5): NAGVMQNPRHLVRRRGQEARLRCSPMKGHSHVYWYRQLPEEGLKFMVYLQKENIIDESGMPKERFSAEFPKEGPSILRIQQVVRGDSAAYFCASSLETGQGVQPQHFGDGTRLSIL.

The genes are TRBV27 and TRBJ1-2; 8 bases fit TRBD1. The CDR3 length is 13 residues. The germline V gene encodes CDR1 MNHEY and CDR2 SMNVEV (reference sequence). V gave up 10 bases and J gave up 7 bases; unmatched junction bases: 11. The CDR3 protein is CATHGQGWAGYTF. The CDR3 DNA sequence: TGTGCCACCCACGGACAGGGTTGGGCTGGCTACACCTTC.

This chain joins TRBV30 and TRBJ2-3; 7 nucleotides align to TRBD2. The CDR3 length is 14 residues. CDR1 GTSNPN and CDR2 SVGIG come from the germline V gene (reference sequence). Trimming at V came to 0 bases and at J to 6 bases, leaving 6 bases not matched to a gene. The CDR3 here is CAWSVGWEGDTQYF. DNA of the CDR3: TGTGCCTGGAGTGTAGGCTGGGAGGGGGATACGCAGTATTTT.

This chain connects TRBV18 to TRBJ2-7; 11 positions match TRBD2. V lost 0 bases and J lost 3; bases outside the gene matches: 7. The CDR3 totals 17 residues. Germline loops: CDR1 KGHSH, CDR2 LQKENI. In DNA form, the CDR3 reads TGTGCCAGCTCACCACCGCTGGGACTAGCGGCGAACTACGAGCAGTACTTC. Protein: CASSPPLGLAANYEQYF.

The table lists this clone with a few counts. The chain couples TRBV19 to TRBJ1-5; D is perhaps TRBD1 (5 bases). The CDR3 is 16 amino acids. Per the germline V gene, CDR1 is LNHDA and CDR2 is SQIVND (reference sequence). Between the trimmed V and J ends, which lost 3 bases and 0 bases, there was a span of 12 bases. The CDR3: CASSIRQGNSNQPQHF. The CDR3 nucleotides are TGTGCCAGTAGTATTCGGCAGGGAAATAGCAATCAGCCCCAGCATTTT.

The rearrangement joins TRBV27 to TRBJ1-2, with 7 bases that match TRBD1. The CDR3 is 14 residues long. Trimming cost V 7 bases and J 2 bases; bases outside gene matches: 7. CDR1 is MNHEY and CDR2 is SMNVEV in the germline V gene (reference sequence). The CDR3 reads CASKPAGQNYGYTF. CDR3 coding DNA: TGTGCCAGCAAACCCGCGGGACAGAACTATGGCTACACCTTC.

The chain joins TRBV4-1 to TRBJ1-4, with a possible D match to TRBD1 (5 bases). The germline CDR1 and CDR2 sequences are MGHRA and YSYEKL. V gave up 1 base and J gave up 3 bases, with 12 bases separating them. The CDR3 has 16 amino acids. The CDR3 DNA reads TGCGCCAGCAGCCAAGGGCCCCTAGGGGCTAATGAAAAACTGTTTTTT. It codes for CASSQGPLGANEKLFF.

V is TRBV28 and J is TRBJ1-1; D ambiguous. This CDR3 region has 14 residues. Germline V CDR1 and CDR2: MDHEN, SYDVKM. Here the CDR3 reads CVVKGGGMNTEAFF. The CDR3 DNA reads TGTGTGGTGAAGGGCGGCGGGATGAACACTGAAGCTTTCTTT.

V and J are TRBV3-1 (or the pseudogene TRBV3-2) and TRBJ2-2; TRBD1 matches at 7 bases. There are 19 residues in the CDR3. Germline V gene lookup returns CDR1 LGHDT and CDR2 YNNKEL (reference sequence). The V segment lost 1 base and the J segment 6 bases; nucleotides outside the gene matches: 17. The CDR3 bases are TGTGCCAGCAGCCAAGTTCGCCAGGCAGGGGGAATTTTTCCCGGGGAGCTGTTTTTT. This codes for CASSQVRQAGGIFPGELFF.

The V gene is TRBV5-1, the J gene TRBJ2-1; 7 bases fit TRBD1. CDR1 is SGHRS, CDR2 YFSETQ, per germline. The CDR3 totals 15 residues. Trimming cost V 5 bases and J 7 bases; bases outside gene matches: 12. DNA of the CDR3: TGCGCCAGCAGATTCAGGACAGGTCTTCAGAATGAGCAGTTCTTC. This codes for CASRFRTGLQNEQFF.

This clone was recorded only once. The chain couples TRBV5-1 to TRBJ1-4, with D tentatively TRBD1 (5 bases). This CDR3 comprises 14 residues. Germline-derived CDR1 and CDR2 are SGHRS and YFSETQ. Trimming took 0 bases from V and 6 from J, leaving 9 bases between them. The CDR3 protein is CASSLGRGDEKLFF. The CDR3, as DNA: TGCGCCAGCAGCTTGGGAAGGGGTGATGAAAAACTGTTTTTT.

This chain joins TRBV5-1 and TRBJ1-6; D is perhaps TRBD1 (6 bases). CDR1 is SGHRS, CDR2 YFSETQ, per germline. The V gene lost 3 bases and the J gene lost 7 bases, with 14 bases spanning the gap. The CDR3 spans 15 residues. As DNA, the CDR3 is TGCGCCAGCAGCTACTCACAGGGTCCAAATTCACCCCTCCACTTT. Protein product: CASSYSQGPNSPLHF.

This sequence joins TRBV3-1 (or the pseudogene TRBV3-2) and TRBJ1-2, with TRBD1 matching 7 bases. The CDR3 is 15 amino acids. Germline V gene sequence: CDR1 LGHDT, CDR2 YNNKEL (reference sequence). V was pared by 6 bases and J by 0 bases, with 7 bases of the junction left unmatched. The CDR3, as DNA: TGTGCCAGCAGTCGTAGACAGGGAACTAACTATGGCTACACCTTC. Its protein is CASSRRQGTNYGYTF.

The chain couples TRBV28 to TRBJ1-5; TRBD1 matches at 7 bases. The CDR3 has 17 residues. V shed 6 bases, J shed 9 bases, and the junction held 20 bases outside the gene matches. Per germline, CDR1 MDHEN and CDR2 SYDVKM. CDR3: CASSFIRDSAPGLPQHF. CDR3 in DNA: TGTGCCAGCAGCTTTATTAGGGACAGCGCGCCCGGACTGCCCCAGCATTTT. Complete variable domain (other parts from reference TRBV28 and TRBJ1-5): DVKVTQSSRYLVKRTGEKVFLECVQDMDHENMFWYRQDPGLGLRLIYFSYDVKMKEKGDIPEGYSVSREKKERFSLILESASTNQTSMYLCASSFIRDSAPGLPQHFGDGTRLSIL.

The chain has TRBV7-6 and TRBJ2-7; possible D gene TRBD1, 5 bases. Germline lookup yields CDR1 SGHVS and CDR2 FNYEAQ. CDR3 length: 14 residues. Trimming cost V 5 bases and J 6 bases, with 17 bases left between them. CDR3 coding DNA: TGTGCCAGCAGCCCACCAGGGTCAAGGGTCGAGCAGTACTTC. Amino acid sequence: CASSPPGSRVEQYF.

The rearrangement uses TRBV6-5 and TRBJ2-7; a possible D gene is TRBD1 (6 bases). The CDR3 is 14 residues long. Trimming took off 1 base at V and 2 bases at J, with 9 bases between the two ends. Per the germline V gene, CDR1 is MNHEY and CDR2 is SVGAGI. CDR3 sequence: CASSYLQGPYEQYF. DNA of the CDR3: TGTGCCAGCAGTTACTTACAGGGACCCTACGAGCAGTACTTC.

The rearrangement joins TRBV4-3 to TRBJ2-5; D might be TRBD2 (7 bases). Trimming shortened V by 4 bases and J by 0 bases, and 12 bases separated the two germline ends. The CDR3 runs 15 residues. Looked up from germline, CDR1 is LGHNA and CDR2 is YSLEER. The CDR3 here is CASSPRGGDQETQYF. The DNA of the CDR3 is TGCGCCAGCAGCCCGAGGGGGGGGGACCAAGAGACCCAGTACTTC.

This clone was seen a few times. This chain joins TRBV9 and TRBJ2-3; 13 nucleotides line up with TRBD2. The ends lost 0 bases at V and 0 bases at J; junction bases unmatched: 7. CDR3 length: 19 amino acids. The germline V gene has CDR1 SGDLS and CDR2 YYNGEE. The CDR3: CASSVGGGLAGSSTDTQYF. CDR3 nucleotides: TGTGCCAGCAGCGTAGGGGGGGGACTAGCGGGATCTAGCACAGATACGCAGTATTTT.

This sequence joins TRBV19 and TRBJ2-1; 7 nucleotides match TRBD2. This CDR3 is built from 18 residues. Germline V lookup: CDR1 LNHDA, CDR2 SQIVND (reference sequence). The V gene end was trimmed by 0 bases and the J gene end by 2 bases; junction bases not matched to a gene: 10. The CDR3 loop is CASSIDLGGGSPYNEQFF. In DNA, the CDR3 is TGTGCCAGTAGTATAGATCTTGGGGGGGGTTCCCCCTACAATGAGCAGTTCTTC.

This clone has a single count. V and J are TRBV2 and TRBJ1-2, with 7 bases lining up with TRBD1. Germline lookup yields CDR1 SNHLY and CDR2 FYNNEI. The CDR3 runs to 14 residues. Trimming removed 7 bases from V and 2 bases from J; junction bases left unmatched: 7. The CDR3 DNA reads TGTGCCAGCATTGGGACAGCGTCAAACTATGGCTACACCTTC. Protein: CASIGTASNYGYTF.

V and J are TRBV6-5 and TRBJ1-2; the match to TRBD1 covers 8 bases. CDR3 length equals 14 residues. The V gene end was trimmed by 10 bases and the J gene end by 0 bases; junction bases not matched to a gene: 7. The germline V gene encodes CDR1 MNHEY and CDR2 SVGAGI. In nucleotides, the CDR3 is TGTGCCATTCCCGGGACAGGACCTAACTATGGCTACACCTTC. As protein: CAIPGTGPNYGYTF.

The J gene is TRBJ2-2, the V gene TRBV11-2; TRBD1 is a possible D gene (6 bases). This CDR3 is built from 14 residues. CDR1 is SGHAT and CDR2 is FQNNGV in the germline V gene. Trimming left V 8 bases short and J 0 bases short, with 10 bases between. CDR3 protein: CASSPGANTGELFF. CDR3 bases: TGTGCCAGCTCCCCAGGGGCGAACACCGGGGAGCTGTTTTTT.

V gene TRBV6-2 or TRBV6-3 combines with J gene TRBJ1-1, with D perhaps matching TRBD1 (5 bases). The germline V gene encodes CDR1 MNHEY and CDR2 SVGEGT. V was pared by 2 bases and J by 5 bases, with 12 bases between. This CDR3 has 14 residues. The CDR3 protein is CASSYSPKGTEAFF. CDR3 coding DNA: TGTGCCAGCAGTTACAGCCCCAAGGGGACTGAAGCTTTCTTT.

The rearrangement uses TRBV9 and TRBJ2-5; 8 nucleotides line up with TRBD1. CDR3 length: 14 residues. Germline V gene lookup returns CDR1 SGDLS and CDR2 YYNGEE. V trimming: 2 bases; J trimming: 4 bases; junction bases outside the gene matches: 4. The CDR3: CASSVTGAGETQYF. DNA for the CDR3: TGTGCCAGCAGCGTGACAGGGGCCGGAGAGACCCAGTACTTC.

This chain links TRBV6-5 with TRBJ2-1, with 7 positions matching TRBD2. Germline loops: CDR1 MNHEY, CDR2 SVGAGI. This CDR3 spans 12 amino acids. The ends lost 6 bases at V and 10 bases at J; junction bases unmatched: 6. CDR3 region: CASRGGVGEQFF. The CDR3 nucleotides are TGTGCCAGCAGGGGGGGGGTAGGAGAGCAGTTCTTC.